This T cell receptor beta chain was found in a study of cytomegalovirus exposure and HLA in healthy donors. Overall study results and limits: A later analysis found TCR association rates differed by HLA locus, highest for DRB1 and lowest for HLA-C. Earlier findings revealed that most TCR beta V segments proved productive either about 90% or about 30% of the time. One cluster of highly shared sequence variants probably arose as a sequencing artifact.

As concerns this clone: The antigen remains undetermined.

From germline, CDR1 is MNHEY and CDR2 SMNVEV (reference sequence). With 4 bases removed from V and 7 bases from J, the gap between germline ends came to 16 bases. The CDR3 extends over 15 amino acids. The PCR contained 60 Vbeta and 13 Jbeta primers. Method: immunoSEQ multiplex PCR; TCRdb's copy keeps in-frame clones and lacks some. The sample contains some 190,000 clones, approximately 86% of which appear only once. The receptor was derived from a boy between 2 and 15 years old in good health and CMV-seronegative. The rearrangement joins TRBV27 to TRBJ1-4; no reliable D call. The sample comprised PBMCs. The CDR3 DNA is TGTGCCAGCAGTTATTCACGGGGATTTGCTGAAAAACTGTTTTTT. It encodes CASSYSRGFAEKLFF.